This T cell receptor beta chain was identified during a study of T cells of healthy individuals. TCRdb re-called the 5' RACE reads through MiXCR, storing one row per CDR3 protein. The table records roughly 87,000 distinct CDR3 sequences, roughly a sixth of them present only once. Losses at the gene ends were 0 bases for V and 5 bases for J; bases not matched to a gene: 11. Germline CDR1 is MNHNY and CDR2 is SVGAGI (reference sequence). The CDR3 extends over 18 amino acids. The receptor's source is a human donor in good health. The genes are TRBV6-6 and TRBJ2-1; 9 bases are shared with TRBD2. CDR3 region: CASSYSGTRLAADNEQFF. The CDR3 nucleotides read TGTGCCAGCAGTTACTCGGGGACGAGACTAGCGGCCGACAATGAGCAGTTCTTC.